The 31 T cell receptor beta chains below were found in one sample sequenced in a study of blood T cells in healthy people across ages (dated by TCRdb to between 2015 and 2017). The library relied on 5' RACE. The reads were generated on an Illumina HiSeq 2500. A second roughly 6 to 11 cycle PCR used a sample-barcoded 5' primer and a J-beta primer mix. TCRdb reanalyzed the raw reads on its own, using fastp at Q25 for trimming and MiXCR for clone calling, and kept in-frame beta chains. Each record represents a unique CDR3 protein, reported with the most common genes and DNA among its rows. The sample yields 660,000 or so distinct CDR3 sequences; under 65% were counted once. Jointly, the top ten make up over 30% of the sample. The specimen was blood. These receptors all stem from a man between 60 and 75 years old in good health.

This clonotype was counted once. V and J are TRBV28 and TRBJ1-2; no firm D call. Germline CDR1 is MDHEN and CDR2 is SYDVKM. The CDR3 spans 13 residues. V was pared by 6 bases and J by 2 bases, with 10 bases between. The CDR3 DNA reads as TGTGCCAGCAGCCTGACAAGGAACTATGGCTACACCTTC. Amino acids: CASSLTRNYGYTF.

J is TRBJ2-5 and V is TRBV20-1; possible D gene TRBD2, 5 bases. Germline assignment: CDR1 DFQATT and CDR2 SNEGSKA (reference sequence). Trimming took 1 base from V and 4 from J, leaving 22 bases between them. The CDR3 extends over 17 amino acids. For the CDR3, the DNA is TGCAGTGCTAGAGGGTTCGGAGGACCGAACATGGGAGAGACCCAGTACTTC. Translating gives CSARGFGGPNMGETQYF.

The chain links TRBV24-1 to TRBJ2-5; 7 nucleotides align to TRBD1. CDR3 size: 15 residues. Per germline, CDR1 KGHDR and CDR2 SFDVKD. V shed 4 bases, J shed 9 bases, and the junction held 13 bases outside the gene matches. The CDR3 sequence is CATSDPGTAQGSQYF. The DNA of the CDR3 is TGTGCCACCAGTGACCCCGGGACAGCTCAAGGGTCCCAGTACTTC.

The chain employs TRBV5-1 and TRBJ2-1; no clear D gene. Between the trimmed V and J ends, which lost 4 bases and 0 bases, there was a span of 11 bases. Germline V gene lookup returns CDR1 SGHRS and CDR2 YFSETQ. The CDR3 contains 15 residues. The CDR3 is CASSLTLSSYNEQFF. CDR3 sequence (DNA): TGCGCCAGCAGCCTGACCTTGAGCTCCTACAATGAGCAGTTCTTC. The full variable domain, with the rest looked up from reference TRBV5-1 and TRBJ2-1, is KAGVTQTPRYLIKTRGQQVTLSCSPISGHRSVSWYQQTPGQGLQFLFEYFSETQRNKGNFPGRFSGRQFSNSRSEMNVSTLELGDSALYLCASSLTLSSYNEQFFGPGTRLTVL.

This clonotype was detected a few times. The V gene is TRBV6-6, the J gene TRBJ2-3; TRBD1 might be the D (6 bases). This CDR3 contains 17 residues. Trimming pared 5 bases from V and 6 bases from J, leaving 24 bases between. Germline assignment: CDR1 MNHNY and CDR2 SVGAGI (reference sequence). The DNA of the CDR3 is TGTGCCAGCAGTCATCTCAACTCAGGGGTCAAGGGGGATACGCAGTATTTT. Protein sequence: CASSHLNSGVKGDTQYF.

CDR3 nucleotides: TGTGCCAGCAGTTACGGCGGGGAAGATTCACCCCTCCACTTT. Protein product: CASSYGGEDSPLHF. The genes are TRBV6-5 and TRBJ1-6; no clear D gene. The V and J ends lost 2 bases and 8 bases respectively, with 10 bases between them. Germline CDR1 is MNHEY and CDR2 is SVGAGI. The CDR3 length is 14 residues.

The chain recombines TRBV5-5 with TRBJ2-6; D is uncertain. V lost 2 bases and J lost 3, with 9 bases in between. Germline loops: CDR1 SGHKS, CDR2 YYEKEE (reference sequence). The CDR3 loop spans 15 amino acids. CDR3 in DNA: TGTGCCAGCAGCTTCGGCCGGGTTGGGGCCAACGTCCTGACTTTC. Translating gives CASSFGRVGANVLTF.

The chain is built from TRBV9 and TRBJ2-1, with TRBD2 matching 8 bases. This CDR3 region has 17 residues. Trimming cost V 4 bases and J 3 bases; bases outside gene matches: 12. Germline loops: CDR1 SGDLS, CDR2 YYNGEE. CDR3 bases: TGTGCCAGCAGCCTCCGGGGGGGGACCCTTATCTACAATGAGCAGTTCTTC. Amino acids: CASSLRGGTLIYNEQFF. Based on the CDR3 plus reference TRBV9 and TRBJ2-1, the full variable domain is DSGVTQTPKHLITATGQRVTLRCSPRSGDLSVYWYQQSLDQGLQFLIQYYNGEERAKGNILERFSAQQFPDLHSELNLSSLELGDSALYFCASSLRGGTLIYNEQFFGPGTRLTVL.

The chain uses TRBV7-6 and TRBJ2-6, with TRBD1 identical over 12 bases. The germline gives CDR1 SGHVS, CDR2 FNYEAQ. V lost 5 bases and J lost 1; bases outside the gene matches: 15. CDR3 size: 21 residues. The CDR3 sequence is CASSHPVAGTGGFSGANVLTF. CDR3 coding DNA: TGTGCCAGCAGCCACCCTGTAGCCGGGACAGGGGGCTTTTCTGGGGCCAACGTCCTGACTTTC.

This clonotype showed up many times. DNA of the CDR3: TGTGCCAGCTACCCGGGACAGGGCTACAATGAGCAGTTCTTC. Protein product: CASYPGQGYNEQFF. The gene calls are TRBV2 and TRBJ2-1; TRBD1 agrees at 9 bases. There are 14 residues in the CDR3. CDR1 SNHLY and CDR2 FYNNEI come from the germline V gene. The J segment lost 3 bases and the V segment lost 8 bases, leaving 5 bases of the junction unmatched.

The V call is TRBV12-3 or TRBV12-4, the J call TRBJ2-3; 8 bases map to TRBD1. V shed 6 bases, J shed 6 bases, and the junction held 11 bases outside the gene matches. This CDR3 contains 15 residues. The CDR3 region is CASSRSGGAGDTQYF. The CDR3 DNA follows: TGTGCCAGCAGCCGTTCAGGGGGCGCAGGGGATACGCAGTATTTT.

This clonotype was seen only a few times. The chain has TRBV2 and TRBJ2-1; the D gene is possibly TRBD2 (5 bases). This CDR3 has 13 amino acids. Trimming pared 6 bases from V and 3 bases from J, leaving 9 bases between. Germline CDR1 reads SNHLY; CDR2 reads FYNNEI. The CDR3 DNA follows: TGTGCCAGCAGCACTGAGGGCTACAATGAGCAGTTCTTC. This gives the protein CASSTEGYNEQFF.

The V and J genes are TRBV12-3 or TRBV12-4 and TRBJ2-3; no reliable D call. V lost 8 bases, J lost 2 bases, and 17 bases lay in between. The CDR3 consists of 15 residues. Written as DNA, the CDR3 is TGTGCCAGCTCTATTGGCGGCCATGACACAGATACGCAGTATTTT. Its translation: CASSIGGHDTDTQYF.

This clonotype appeared once. The chain employs TRBV7-2 and TRBJ1-4, with 7 positions matching TRBD1. Germline CDR1 and CDR2: SGHTA and FQGNSA. This CDR3 comprises 15 residues. V shed 4 bases and J 2 bases; nucleotides not matched to a gene: 4. CDR3 sequence reads: CASSSRGPTNEKLFF. The CDR3 DNA is TGTGCCAGCAGCTCGAGGGGGCCGACTAATGAAAAACTGTTTTTT.

The chain has TRBV9 and TRBJ2-1, with no clear D. Gene TRBJ2-7 matches the end of the DNA better, so the J call may be wrong. CDR1 and CDR2 (germline): SGDLS, YYNGEE. This CDR3 spans 14 amino acids. The CDR3 coding sequence is TGTGCCAGCAGCGTGGAAGAATGGGGCTACGAGCAGTACTTC. It codes for CASSVEEWGYEQYF.

The chain is built from TRBV6-5 and TRBJ1-6, with 7 bases identical to TRBD1. V lost 5 bases and J lost 9; bases outside the gene matches: 10. The germline CDR1 and CDR2 sequences are MNHEY and SVGAGI. This CDR3 contains 15 residues. The CDR3 DNA sequence: TGTGCCAGCAGTCGGGGACAGCGAGAGGGTTCACCCCTCCACTTT. Protein product: CASSRGQREGSPLHF.

The V and J genes are TRBV6-1 and TRBJ2-5; no clear D. Germline CDR1 is MNHNS and CDR2 is SASEGT. The length of the CDR3 is 16 residues. V lost 2 bases and J 1 base, leaving 14 bases between the germline ends. CDR3 in DNA: TGTGCCAGCAGTGAATTCGTTAGAGCCATCCAAGAGACCCAGTACTTC. Residues: CASSEFVRAIQETQYF.

The chain employs TRBV3-1 and TRBJ2-1, with D possibly TRBD1 on 5 matching bases. Trimming took off 1 base at V and 6 bases at J, with 16 bases between the two ends. This CDR3 is 16 amino acids long. The V gene's germline CDR1 is LGHDT and CDR2 YNNKEL (reference sequence). CDR3 amino acids: CASSQGPEVGANEQFF. The CDR3 DNA is TGTGCCAGCAGCCAAGGGCCCGAGGTAGGGGCCAATGAGCAGTTCTTC.

This clonotype was picked up a small number of times. The chain joins TRBV7-2 to TRBJ2-7, with 7 positions matching TRBD2. J was trimmed by 3 bases and V by 8 bases; bases with no gene match: 7. This CDR3 spans 13 amino acids. Germline V gives CDR1 SGHTA, CDR2 FQGNSA. DNA of the CDR3: TGTGCCAGCGGCCGGACTAGTCTCTACGAGCAGTACTTC. As protein: CASGRTSLYEQYF.

The genes are TRBV5-6 and TRBJ1-5, with D possibly being TRBD1 (5 bases). The CDR3 is made up of 14 amino acids. Germline-derived CDR1 and CDR2 are SGHDT and YYEEEE. V was trimmed by 4 bases and J by 7 bases, leaving 15 bases between them. The CDR3 protein is CASSPFGAGQPQHF. CDR3 nucleotides: TGTGCCAGCAGCCCGTTTGGGGCGGGCCAGCCCCAGCATTTT.

About this clonotype: At one of its ends the junction is not consistent with the germline gene, which may arise from a read error. The chain combines TRBV7-9 with TRBJ2-5; D ambiguous. CDR1 SEHNR and CDR2 FQNEAQ come from the germline V gene (reference sequence). This CDR3 comprises 11 residues. The CDR3 protein is CTSRATATQYF. CDR3 nucleotide sequence: TGTACCAGCAGAGCCACAGCGACCCAGTACTTC. Looking up the rest from reference TRBV7-9 and TRBJ2-5 gives the full variable domain: DTGVSQNPRHKITKRGQNVTFRCDPISEHNRLYWYRQTLGQGPEFLTYFQNEAQLEKSRLLSDRFSAERPKGSFSTLEIQRTEQGDSAMYLCTSRATATQYFGPGTRLLVL.

The V and J genes are TRBV6-5 and TRBJ2-6; no firm D call. CDR1 is MNHEY, CDR2 SVGAGI, per germline. The CDR3 runs 16 residues. V gave up 6 bases and J gave up 4 bases, with 16 bases separating them. The chain's CDR3 is CASRTDRVAGANVLTF. The CDR3, as DNA: TGTGCCAGCAGAACGGATCGGGTCGCGGGGGCCAACGTCCTGACTTTC.

The table lists this clonotype with a few counts. The chain recombines TRBV29-1 with TRBJ2-5; D is undetermined. V lost 1 base, J lost 0 bases, and 3 bases lay in between. The CDR3 covers 12 residues. Per germline, CDR1 SQVTM and CDR2 ANQGSEA. The CDR3: CSVEVHQETQYF. CDR3 coding DNA: TGCAGCGTTGAAGTACACCAAGAGACCCAGTACTTC.

Concerning this clonotype: The junction does not match germline at one end; this may be a read error. The V and J genes are TRBV18 and TRBJ2-5; 8 nucleotides agree with TRBD2. This CDR3 region has 16 residues. Germline V gives CDR1 KGHSH, CDR2 LQKENI. The CDR3 spells CAISPLTSGAGETQYF. The CDR3 nucleotides read TGTGCCATCTCACCCCTCACTAGCGGCGCTGGGGAGACCCAGTACTTC.

This clonotype was seen a few times. The chain uses TRBV10-3 and TRBJ2-1, with D hard to call. The CDR3 is 11 amino acids. Trimming left V 4 bases short and J 8 bases short, with 6 bases between. Germline values: CDR1 ENHRY, CDR2 SYGVKD. The CDR3 sequence: CAISGLDEQFF. For the CDR3, the DNA is TGTGCCATCAGTGGATTGGATGAGCAGTTCTTC.

The CDR3 is CASSLVRYNEQFF. For the CDR3, the DNA is TGTGCCAGCAGCTTAGTTCGGTACAATGAGCAGTTCTTC. The rearrangement joins TRBV11-2 to TRBJ2-1; D call uncertain. Germline V gives CDR1 SGHAT, CDR2 FQNNGV. The CDR3 extends over 13 amino acids. The germline V and J ends were trimmed by 1 base and 4 bases, with 5 bases remaining between them.

The V and J genes are TRBV6-2 or TRBV6-3 and TRBJ2-1; D gene ambiguous. The germline V gene has CDR1 MNHEY and CDR2 SVGEGT. The V end lost 6 bases, the J end lost 0 bases, and 9 bases lay between the germline ends. There are 14 residues in the CDR3. This CDR3 reads CASRGRGSYNEQFF. CDR3 nucleotide sequence: TGTGCCAGCAGGGGCCGCGGCTCCTACAATGAGCAGTTCTTC.

This clonotype was seen only a few times. This sequence joins TRBV24-1 and TRBJ1-2, with TRBD1 identical over 8 bases. There are 12 residues in the CDR3. Germline CDR1 KGHDR, CDR2 SFDVKD. After removal of 5 bases from V and 5 bases from J, the junction contained 0 bases not matched to a gene. The CDR3 nucleotides are TGTGCCACCAGTGGACAGGGGTATGGCTACACCTTC. Protein: CATSGQGYGYTF.

The CDR3 DNA follows: TGCGCCAGCAGCCAAGCTCCCCTCTCACAGAGTACCTACGAGCAGTACTTC. This encodes CASSQAPLSQSTYEQYF. The V and J genes are TRBV4-1 and TRBJ2-7; no reliable D call. Trimming cost V 1 base and J 2 bases, with 18 bases left between them. Germline assignment: CDR1 MGHRA and CDR2 YSYEKL. This CDR3 contains 17 residues.

Only a few counts were recorded for this clonotype. V gene TRBV6-1 combines with J gene TRBJ1-6; 10 bases agree with TRBD1. The CDR3 covers 14 residues. Germline V CDR1 and CDR2: MNHNS, SASEGT. J lost 9 bases, V lost 5 bases, and 4 bases had no gene match. The CDR3 is CASSPRDRGSPLHF. The CDR3 DNA is TGTGCCAGCAGTCCCCGGGACAGGGGTTCACCCCTCCACTTT.

This clonotype was seen more than once but under ten times. The CDR3, as DNA: TGTGCCAGCAGCACAAGGGCGGGACTAGCGGCAGATACGCAGTATTTT. Translation gives CASSTRAGLAADTQYF. This chain uses TRBV7-9 with TRBJ2-3, with TRBD2 identical over 11 bases. The germline gives CDR1 SEHNR, CDR2 FQNEAQ (reference sequence). V shed 5 bases and J 4 bases; nucleotides not matched to a gene: 8. The CDR3 length is 16 residues. The whole variable domain, filled in from reference TRBV7-9 and TRBJ2-3, reads DTGVSQNPRHKITKRGQNVTFRCDPISEHNRLYWYRQTLGQGPEFLTYFQNEAQLEKSRLLSDRFSAERPKGSFSTLEIQRTEQGDSAMYLCASSTRAGLAADTQYFGPGTRLTVL.